This T cell receptor beta chain was obtained from a study of blood T cell repertoires in COVID-19. Background on the study: T cells, B-cell-depleted T cells, or PBMCs provided the cDNA or gDNA that served as material.

Assay: immunoSEQ multiplex PCR; the TCRdb copy retains only in-frame clones and omits some. This sample has about 140,000 clones; over 80% occur once, and the top ten carry around 9.5%. This clone was observed a single time. Material: peripheral blood. The receptor's source is a man aged 30 to 39 with COVID-19, enrolled during active disease.

CDR3 protein: CASSQATQGLPSGYTF. CDR3 coding DNA: TGCGCCAGCAGCCAAGCAACTCAGGGTCTTCCCTCTGGCTACACCTTC. The V gene is TRBV4-1, the J gene TRBJ1-2; D is perhaps TRBD1 (5 bases). This CDR3 contains 16 residues. CDR1 MGHRA and CDR2 YSYEKL come from the germline V gene. V lost 1 base and J lost 7, with 19 bases in between.